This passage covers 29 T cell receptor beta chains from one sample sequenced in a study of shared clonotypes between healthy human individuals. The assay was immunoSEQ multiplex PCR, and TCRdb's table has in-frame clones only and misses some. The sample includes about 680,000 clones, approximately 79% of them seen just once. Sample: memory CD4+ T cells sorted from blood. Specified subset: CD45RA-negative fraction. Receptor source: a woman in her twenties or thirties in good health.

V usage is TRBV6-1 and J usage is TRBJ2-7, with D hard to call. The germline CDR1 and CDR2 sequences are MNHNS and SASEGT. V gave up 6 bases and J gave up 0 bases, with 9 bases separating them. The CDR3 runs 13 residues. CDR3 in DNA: TGTGCCAGCAGATTGAGTAGCTCCTACGAGCAGTACTTC. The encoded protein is CASRLSSSYEQYF.

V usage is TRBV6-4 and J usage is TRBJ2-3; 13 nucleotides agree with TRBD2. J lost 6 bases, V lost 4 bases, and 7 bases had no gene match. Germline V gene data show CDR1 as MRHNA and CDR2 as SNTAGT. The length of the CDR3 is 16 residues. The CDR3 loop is CASSVRTSGSGDTQYF. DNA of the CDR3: TGTGCCAGCAGTGTTCGGACTAGCGGGAGTGGGGATACGCAGTATTTT.

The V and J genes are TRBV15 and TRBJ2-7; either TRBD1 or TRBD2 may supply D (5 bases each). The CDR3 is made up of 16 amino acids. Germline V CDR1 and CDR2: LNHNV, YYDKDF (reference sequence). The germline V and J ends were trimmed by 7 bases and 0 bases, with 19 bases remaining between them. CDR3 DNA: TGTGCCACCAACAGCCACCGGGACGCCGGCTCCTACGAGCAGTACTTC. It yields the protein CATNSHRDAGSYEQYF. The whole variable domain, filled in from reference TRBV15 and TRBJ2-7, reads DAMVIQNPRYQVTQFGKPVTLSCSQTLNHNVMYWYQQKSSQAPKLLFHYYDKDFNNEADTPDNFQSRRPNTSFCFLDIRSPGLGDTAMYLCATNSHRDAGSYEQYFGPGTRLTVT.

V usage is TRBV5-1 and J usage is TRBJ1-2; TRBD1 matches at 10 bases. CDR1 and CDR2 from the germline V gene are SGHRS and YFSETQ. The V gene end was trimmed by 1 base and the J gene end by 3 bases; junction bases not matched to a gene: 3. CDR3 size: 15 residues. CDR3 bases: TGCGCCAGCAGCTTGACCGGGACAGGGGACTATGGCTACACCTTC. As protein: CASSLTGTGDYGYTF. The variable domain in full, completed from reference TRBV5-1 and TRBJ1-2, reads KAGVTQTPRYLIKTRGQQVTLSCSPISGHRSVSWYQQTPGQGLQFLFEYFSETQRNKGNFPGRFSGRQFSNSRSEMNVSTLELGDSALYLCASSLTGTGDYGYTFGSGTRLTVV.

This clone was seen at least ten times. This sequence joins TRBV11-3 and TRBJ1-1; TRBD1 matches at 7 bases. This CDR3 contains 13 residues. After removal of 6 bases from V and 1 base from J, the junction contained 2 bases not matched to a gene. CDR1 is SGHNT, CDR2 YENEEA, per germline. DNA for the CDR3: TGTGCCAGCAGTGACAGGGAGAACACTGAAGCTTTCTTT. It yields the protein CASSDRENTEAFF.

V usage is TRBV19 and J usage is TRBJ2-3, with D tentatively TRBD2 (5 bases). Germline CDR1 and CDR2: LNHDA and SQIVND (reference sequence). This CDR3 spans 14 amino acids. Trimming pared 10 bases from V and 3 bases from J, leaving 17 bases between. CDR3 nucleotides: TGTGCCACCGGATCTTTCCGGGAAACAGATACGCAGTATTTT. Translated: CATGSFRETDTQYF.

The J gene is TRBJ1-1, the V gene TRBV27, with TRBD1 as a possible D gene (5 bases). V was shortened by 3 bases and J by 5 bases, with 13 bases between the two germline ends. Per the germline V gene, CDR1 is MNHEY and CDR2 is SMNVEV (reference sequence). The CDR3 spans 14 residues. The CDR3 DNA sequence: TGTGCCAGCAGTTTCGGGGCTGAGAGGACTGAAGCTTTCTTT. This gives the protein CASSFGAERTEAFF.

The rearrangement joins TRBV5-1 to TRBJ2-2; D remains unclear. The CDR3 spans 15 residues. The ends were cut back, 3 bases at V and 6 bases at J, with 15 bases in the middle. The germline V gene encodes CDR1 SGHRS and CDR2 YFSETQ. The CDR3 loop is CASSSGAGAAGELFF. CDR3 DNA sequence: TGCGCCAGCAGCTCAGGCGCCGGCGCTGCCGGGGAGCTGTTTTTT.

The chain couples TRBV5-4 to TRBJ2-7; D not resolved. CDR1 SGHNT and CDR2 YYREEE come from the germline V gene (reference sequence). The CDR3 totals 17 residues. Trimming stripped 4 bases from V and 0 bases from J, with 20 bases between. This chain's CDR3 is CASSLGRIGRASYEQYF. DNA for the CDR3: TGTGCCAGCAGCCTAGGACGGATTGGACGAGCCTCCTACGAGCAGTACTTC.

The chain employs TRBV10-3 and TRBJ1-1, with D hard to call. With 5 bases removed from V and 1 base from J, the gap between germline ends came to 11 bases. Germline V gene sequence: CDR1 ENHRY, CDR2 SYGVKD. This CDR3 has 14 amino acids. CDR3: CAISSREGNTEAFF. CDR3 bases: TGTGCCATCAGTTCCCGGGAGGGGAACACTGAAGCTTTCTTT.

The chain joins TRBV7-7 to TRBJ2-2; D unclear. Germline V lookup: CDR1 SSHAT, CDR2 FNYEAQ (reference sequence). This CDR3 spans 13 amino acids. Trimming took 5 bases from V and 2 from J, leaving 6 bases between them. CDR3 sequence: CASSPLNTGELFF. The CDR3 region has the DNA TGTGCCAGCAGCCCACTCAACACCGGGGAGCTGTTTTTT.

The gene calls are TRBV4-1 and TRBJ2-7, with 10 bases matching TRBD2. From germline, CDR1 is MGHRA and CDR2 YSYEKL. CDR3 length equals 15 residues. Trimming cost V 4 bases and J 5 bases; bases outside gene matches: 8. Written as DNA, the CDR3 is TGCGCCAGCAGCCCGGGACTAGCGAGAAAAAACGAGCAGTACTTC. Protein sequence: CASSPGLARKNEQYF.

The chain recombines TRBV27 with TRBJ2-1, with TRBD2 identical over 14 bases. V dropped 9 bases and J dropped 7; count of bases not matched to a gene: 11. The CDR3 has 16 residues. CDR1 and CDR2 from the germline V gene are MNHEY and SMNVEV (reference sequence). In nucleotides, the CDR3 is TGTGCCAGTTCCTGGACTAGCGGGGGGCAGGGGAATGAGCAGTTCTTC. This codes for CASSWTSGGQGNEQFF.

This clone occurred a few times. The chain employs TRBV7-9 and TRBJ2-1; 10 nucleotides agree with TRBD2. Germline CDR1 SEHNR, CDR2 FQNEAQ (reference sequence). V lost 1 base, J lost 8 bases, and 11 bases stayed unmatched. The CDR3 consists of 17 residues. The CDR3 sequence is CASSLDTTSGAVYEQFF. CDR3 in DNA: TGTGCCAGCAGCTTAGATACTACTAGCGGGGCCGTCTATGAGCAGTTCTTC.

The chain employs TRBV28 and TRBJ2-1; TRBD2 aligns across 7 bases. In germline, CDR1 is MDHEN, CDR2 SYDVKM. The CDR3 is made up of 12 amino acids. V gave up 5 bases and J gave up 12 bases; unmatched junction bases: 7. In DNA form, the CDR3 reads TGTGCCAGCAGTCGGGACTATTTGCGGCAGTTCTTC. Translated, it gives CASSRDYLRQFF.

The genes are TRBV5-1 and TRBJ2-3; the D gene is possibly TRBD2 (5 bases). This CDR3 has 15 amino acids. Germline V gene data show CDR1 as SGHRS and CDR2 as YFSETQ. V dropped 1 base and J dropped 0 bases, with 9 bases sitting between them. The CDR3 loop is CASSLSRGSTDTQYF. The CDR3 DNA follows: TGCGCCAGCAGCTTGTCTCGGGGTAGCACAGATACGCAGTATTTT.

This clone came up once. The CDR3 reads CASSLDTHTPYTF. The CDR3 DNA follows: TGTGCCAGCAGCTTGGACACCCACACACCTTACACCTTC. The J gene is TRBJ1-2, the V gene TRBV5-5; no clear D. This CDR3 is 13 amino acids long. The V gene lost 0 bases and the J gene lost 11 bases, with 14 bases spanning the gap. The germline CDR1 and CDR2 sequences are SGHKS and YYEKEE (reference sequence).

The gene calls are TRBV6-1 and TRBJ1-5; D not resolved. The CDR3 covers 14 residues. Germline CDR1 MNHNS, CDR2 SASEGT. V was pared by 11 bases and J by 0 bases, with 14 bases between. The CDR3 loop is CAVRENYSNQPQHF. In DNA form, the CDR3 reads TGTGCCGTTCGAGAGAATTATAGCAATCAGCCCCAGCATTTT.

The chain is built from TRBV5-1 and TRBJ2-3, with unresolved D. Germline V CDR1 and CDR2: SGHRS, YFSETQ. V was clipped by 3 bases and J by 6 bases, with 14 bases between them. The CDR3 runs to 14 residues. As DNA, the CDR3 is TGCGCCAGCAGCTGGGAACTCTCGACGGATACGCAGTATTTT. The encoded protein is CASSWELSTDTQYF.

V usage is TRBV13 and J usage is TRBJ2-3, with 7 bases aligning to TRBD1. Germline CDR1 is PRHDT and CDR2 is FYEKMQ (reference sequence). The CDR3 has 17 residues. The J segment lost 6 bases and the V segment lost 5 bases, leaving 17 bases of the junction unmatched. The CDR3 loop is CASSRGHFVGSVDTQYF. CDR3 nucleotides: TGTGCCAGCAGCAGGGGGCATTTTGTAGGGTCCGTCGATACGCAGTATTTT.

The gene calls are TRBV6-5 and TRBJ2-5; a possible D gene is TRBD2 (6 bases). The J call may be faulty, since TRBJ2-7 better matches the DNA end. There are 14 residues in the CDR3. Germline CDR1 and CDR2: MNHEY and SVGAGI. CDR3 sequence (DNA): TGTGCCAGCAGTTACTCGCGGGGCGCCTACGAGCAGTACTTC. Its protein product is CASSYSRGAYEQYF.

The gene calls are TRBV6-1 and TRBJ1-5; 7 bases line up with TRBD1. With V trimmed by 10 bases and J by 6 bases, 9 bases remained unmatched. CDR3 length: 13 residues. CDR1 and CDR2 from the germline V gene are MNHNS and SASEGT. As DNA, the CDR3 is TGTGCCACCAGAAGGGGGCCCGGTCAGCCCCAGCATTTT. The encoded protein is CATRRGPGQPQHF.

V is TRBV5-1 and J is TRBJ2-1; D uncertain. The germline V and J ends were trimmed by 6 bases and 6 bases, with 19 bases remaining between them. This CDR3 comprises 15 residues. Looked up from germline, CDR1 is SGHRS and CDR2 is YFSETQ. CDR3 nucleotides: TGCGCCAGCACCCCTCTAGAAATATCCCCCAATGAGCAGTTCTTC. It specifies CASTPLEISPNEQFF.

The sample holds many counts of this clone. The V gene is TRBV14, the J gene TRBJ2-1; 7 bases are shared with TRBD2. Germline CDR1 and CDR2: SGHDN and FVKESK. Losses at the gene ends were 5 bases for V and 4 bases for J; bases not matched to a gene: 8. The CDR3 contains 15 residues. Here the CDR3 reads CASSIAGVLYNEQFF. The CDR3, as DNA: TGTGCCAGCAGCATAGCGGGTGTTCTTTACAATGAGCAGTTCTTC. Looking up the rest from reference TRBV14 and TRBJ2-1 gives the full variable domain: EAGVTQFPSHSVIEKGQTVTLRCDPISGHDNLYWYRRVMGKEIKFLLHFVKESKQDESGMPNNRFLAERTGGTYSTLKVQPAELEDSGVYFCASSIAGVLYNEQFFGPGTRLTVL.

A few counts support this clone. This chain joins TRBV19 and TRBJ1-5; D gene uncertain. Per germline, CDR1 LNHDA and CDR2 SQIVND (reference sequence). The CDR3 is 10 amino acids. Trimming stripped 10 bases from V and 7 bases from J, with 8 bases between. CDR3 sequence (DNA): TGTGCCACGACGCGACAGCCCCAGCATTTT. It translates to CATTRQPQHF.

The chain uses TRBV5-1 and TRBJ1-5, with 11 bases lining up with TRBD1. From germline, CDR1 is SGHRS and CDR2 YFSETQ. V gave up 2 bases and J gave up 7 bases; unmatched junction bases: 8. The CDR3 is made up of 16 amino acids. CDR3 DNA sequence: TGCGCCAGCAGCTTCGGGACAGGGGGAGAAGGACAGCCCCAGCATTTT. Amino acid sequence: CASSFGTGGEGQPQHF.

CDR3 sequence reads: CASSEQGGTEAFF. The CDR3 DNA is TGTGCCAGCAGTGAACAGGGCGGGACTGAAGCTTTCTTT. The V call is TRBV2, the J call TRBJ1-1; D might be TRBD1 (5 bases). V lost 2 bases and J lost 5, with 9 bases in between. CDR3 size: 13 residues. Germline V CDR1 and CDR2: SNHLY, FYNNEI.

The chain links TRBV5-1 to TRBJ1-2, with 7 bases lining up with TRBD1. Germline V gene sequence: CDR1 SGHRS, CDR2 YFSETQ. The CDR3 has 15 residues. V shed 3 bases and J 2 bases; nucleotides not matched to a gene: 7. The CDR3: CASSSGQPLNYGYTF. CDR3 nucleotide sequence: TGCGCCAGCAGCTCGGGACAGCCTTTAAACTATGGCTACACCTTC.

CDR3 nucleotides: TGTGCCAGCGCGGGAGGCGGGACCGGGGAGCTGTTTTTT. This translates into CASAGGGTGELFF. The gene calls are TRBV6-5 and TRBJ2-2, with 8 bases aligning to TRBD2. The V gene's germline CDR1 is MNHEY and CDR2 SVGAGI. The V and J ends lost 8 bases and 5 bases, in that order; junction bases with no gene match: 4. This CDR3 has 13 residues.